These T cell receptor beta chains were read from a single sample in a study of cytomegalovirus exposure and HLA in healthy donors. Generated by immunoSEQ multiplex PCR, the TCRdb table keeps only in-frame clones and is missing some. Altogether 150,000 or so clones are present, roughly 80% being singletons, with the ten largest covering around 9.1%. Sequenced material: PBMCs. These receptors were obtained from a male donor in good health and CMV-seropositive. Each CDR3 is given with its conserved first and last residue. The D gene is left open where the match is weak. Rows give clone size only sometimes, using once, few, many, or a class for an expanded clone.

cdr3_aa cdr3_nt v_call d_call clone_size j_call
CASSDPPTGGANYGYTF TGTGCCAGCAGTGACCCCCCCACAGGGGGAGCTAACTATGGCTACACCTTC TRBV6-1 TRBD1 . TRBJ1-2
CASSFAGYNTEAFF TGTGCCAGCAGCTTTGCAGGGTACAACACTGAAGCTTTCTTT TRBV7-2 . . TRBJ1-1
CASSRQGKETGANVLTF TGTGCCTCCTCAAGACAGGGTAAAGAGACTGGGGCCAACGTCCTGACTTTC TRBV30 TRBD1 . TRBJ2-6
CASRSTLSQGVDNTIYF TGTGCCAGCAGGAGTACCCTCAGTCAGGGGGTGGACAACACCATATATTTT TRBV25-1 TRBD1 once TRBJ1-3
CASSLMQGHRDGYTF TGTGCCAGCTCTTTAATGCAGGGGCATCGCGATGGCTACACCTTC TRBV18 . . TRBJ1-2
CASMVDTGGGETQYF TGCGCCAGCATGGTCGACACAGGGGGCGGCGAGACCCAGTACTTC TRBV5-1 TRBD1 . TRBJ2-5
CASSLWTQGLAGVYEQYF TGTGCCAGCAGTTTATGGACCCAGGGACTAGCGGGAGTCTACGAGCAGTACTTC TRBV28 TRBD2 . TRBJ2-7
CASSDPQGATFMNTEAFF TGTGCCAGCAGTGACCCCCAGGGGGCGACGTTCATGAACACTGAAGCTTTCTTT TRBV2 TRBD1 once TRBJ1-1
CASSVDGQGDSPLHF TGTGCCAGCAGCGTAGATGGGCAGGGGGATTCACCCCTCCACTTT TRBV9 TRBD1 . TRBJ1-6
CASRNIAGVGNEQYF TGCGCCAGCAGGAATATAGCGGGAGTTGGCAACGAGCAGTACTTC TRBV5-1 TRBD2 . TRBJ2-7
CASSIHRLNIQYF TGTGCCAGTAGTATACACAGATTAAACATTCAGTACTTC TRBV19 . . TRBJ2-4
CASSLAGEVGHQPQHF TGTGCCAGCAGCTTAGCGGGGGAGGTCGGGCATCAGCCCCAGCATTTT TRBV7-9 . few TRBJ1-5
CSAGDKWGYTF TGCAGCGCTGGGGACAAATGGGGCTACACCTTC TRBV29-1 . once TRBJ1-2
CASSRDTDPAFF TGTGCCAGCAGTCGGGACACCGATCCCGCTTTCTTT TRBV5-4 . . TRBJ1-1
CASSVGGSGTNTDTQYF TGTGCCAGCAGCGTAGGGGGGTCCGGGACTAACACAGATACGCAGTATTTT TRBV9 TRBD2 . TRBJ2-3
CASSLLPTVLADTQYF TGTGCCAGCAGCTTACTTCCGACAGTTCTGGCAGATACGCAGTATTTT TRBV7-2 . . TRBJ2-3
CASSHSQGLAPYNEQFF TGTGCCAGCAGTCATTCTCAGGGACTAGCGCCCTACAATGAGCAGTTCTTC TRBV11-2 TRBD2 . TRBJ2-1
CASSSRVGDTEAFF TGTGCCAGCAGTAGCAGGGTTGGGGACACTGAAGCTTTCTTT TRBV6-4 . . TRBJ1-1
CASSFQANEKLFF TGTGCCAGCAGCTTTCAGGCTAATGAAAAACTGTTTTTT TRBV5-6 . . TRBJ1-4
CASSLLGQGTSTQYF TGTGCCAGCAGCTTACTCGGACAGGGGACGTCTACGCAGTATTTT TRBV7-8 TRBD1 . TRBJ2-3
CASSYGVLAGEQYF TGTGCCAGCAGTTACGGGGTCCTAGCAGGCGAGCAGTACTTC TRBV6-5 . once TRBJ2-7
CASSSGGTTAQYF TGTGCCAGCAGTTCAGGGGGGACGACCGCGCAGTACTTC TRBV11-2 . . TRBJ2-7
CASSHGQGSSGANVLTF TGTGCCAGCTCACATGGACAGGGGAGCTCTGGGGCCAACGTCCTGACTTTC TRBV18 TRBD1 . TRBJ2-6
CASSLLRSYEQYF TGCGCCAGCAGCTTGTTGCGGTCCTACGAGCAGTACTTC TRBV5-1 . . TRBJ2-7
CSVEDLGPRADYGYTF TGCAGCGTTGAAGATCTTGGTCCGAGAGCGGACTATGGCTACACCTTC TRBV29-1 . few TRBJ1-2
CAWKVAGLDTQYF TGTGCCTGGAAAGTAGCGGGGTTAGATACGCAGTATTTT TRBV30 TRBD2 . TRBJ2-3
CAIRGASGVQETQYF TGTGCCATCAGAGGGGCTAGCGGGGTCCAAGAGACCCAGTACTTC TRBV10-3 TRBD2 . TRBJ2-5
CASRVIGSNTEAFF TGTGCCAGCCGAGTCATCGGGAGTAACACTGAAGCTTTCTTT TRBV25-1 . once TRBJ1-1
CASSSSRGGDNEQFF TGTGCCAGCAGTTCCTCACGGGGGGGCGACAATGAGCAGTTCTTC TRBV6-6 TRBD2 . TRBJ2-1
CASRGQDFYGYTF TGTGCCAGCAGGGGACAGGATTTCTATGGCTACACCTTC TRBV28 TRBD1 . TRBJ1-2
CASSLGRNSYNEQFF TGTGCCAGCAGCTTAGGGCGGAACTCCTACAATGAGCAGTTCTTC TRBV11-3 . . TRBJ2-1
CASSPITSGSKGEQYF TGTGCCAGCTCACCAATCACTAGCGGGAGCAAGGGCGAGCAGTACTTC TRBV18 TRBD2 . TRBJ2-7
CASSDGATQYF TGTGCCAGCAGTGACGGGGCGACCCAGTACTTC TRBV6-4 . . TRBJ2-5
CAFSGNSYNEQFF TGTGCCTTTAGCGGGAACTCCTACAATGAGCAGTTCTTC TRBV30 TRBD2 . TRBJ2-1
CAWSPLPLVREQFF TGTGCCTGGAGTCCCTTACCACTTGTTCGCGAGCAGTTCTTC TRBV30 . . TRBJ2-1
CAISERTGGGSPLHF TGTGCCATCAGTGAGAGGACAGGGGGAGGTTCACCCCTCCACTTT TRBV10-3 TRBD1 . TRBJ1-6
CASSFLLNFRDNNEKLFF TGCGCCAGCAGCTTCCTACTAAACTTCCGGGACAATAATGAAAAACTGTTTTTT TRBV5-1 . . TRBJ1-4
CSVYGGSTEAFF TGCAGCGTTTACGGAGGGAGTACTGAAGCTTTCTTT TRBV29-1 . . TRBJ1-1
CASSFDRAYNEQFF TGTGCCAGCAGCTTCGACAGGGCCTACAATGAGCAGTTCTTC TRBV7-2 TRBD1 . TRBJ2-1
CASSWTAGNSPLHF TGTGCCAGCAGTTGGACGGCGGGGAATTCACCCCTCCACTTT TRBV28 . . TRBJ1-6
CASSLRGRPTNEKLFF TGTGCCAGCAGCTTGAGGGGGCGTCCGACTAATGAAAAACTGTTTTTT TRBV11-2 TRBD1 . TRBJ1-4
CASSGTGGVLTEAFF TGTGCCAGCAGTGGGACAGGGGGCGTACTGACTGAAGCTTTCTTT TRBV6-6 TRBD1 . TRBJ1-1
CASKEVVLGTEAFF TGTGCCAGCAAAGAGGTGGTTTTAGGCACTGAAGCTTTCTTT TRBV2 . few TRBJ1-1
CASIQRGSAGANVLTF TGTGCCAGCATCCAAAGGGGGTCGGCTGGGGCCAACGTCCTGACTTTC TRBV28 . . TRBJ2-6
CASSYSRTGDTEAFF TGTGCCAGCAGTTACTCCCGGACAGGAGACACTGAAGCTTTCTTT TRBV6-6 TRBD1 . TRBJ1-1
CASSLVSAGTNEKLFF TGTGCCAGCAGCTTGGTGTCGGCAGGCACCAATGAAAAACTGTTTTTT TRBV5-4 . few TRBJ1-4
CASSVNMNTEAFF TGTGCCAGCAGCGTAAATATGAACACTGAAGCTTTCTTT TRBV9 . . TRBJ1-1
CASSLGRPGANGLTF TGCGCCAGCAGCCTGGGACGCCCTGGGGCCAACGGCCTGACTTTC TRBV5-1 . . TRBJ2-6
CASSLASGLSVEQFF TGCGCCAGCAGCTTGGCCTCGGGACTCTCAGTGGAGCAGTTCTTC TRBV5-1 . . TRBJ2-1
CASSHWDNAYEQYF TGTGCCAGCAGCCATTGGGACAATGCCTACGAGCAGTACTTC TRBV7-9 . . TRBJ2-7
CASSVTLSEAFF TGTGCCAGCAGTGTGACACTGTCTGAAGCTTTCTTT TRBV2 . . TRBJ1-1